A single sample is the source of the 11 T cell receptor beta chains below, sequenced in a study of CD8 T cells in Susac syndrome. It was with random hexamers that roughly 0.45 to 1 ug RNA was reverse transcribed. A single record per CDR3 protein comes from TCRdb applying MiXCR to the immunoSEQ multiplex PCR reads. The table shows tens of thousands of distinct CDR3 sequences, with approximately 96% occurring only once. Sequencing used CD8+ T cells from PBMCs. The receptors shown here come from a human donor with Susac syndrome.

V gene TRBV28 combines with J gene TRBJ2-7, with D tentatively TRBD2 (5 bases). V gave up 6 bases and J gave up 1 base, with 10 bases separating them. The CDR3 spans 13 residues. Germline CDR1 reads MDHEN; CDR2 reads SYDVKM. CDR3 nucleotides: TGTGCCAGCAGACTCCGGGGATCCTACGAGCAGTACTTC. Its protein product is CASRLRGSYEQYF.

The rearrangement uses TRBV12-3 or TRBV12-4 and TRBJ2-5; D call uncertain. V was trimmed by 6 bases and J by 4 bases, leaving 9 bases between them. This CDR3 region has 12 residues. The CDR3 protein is CASSPMGETQYF. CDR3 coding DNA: TGTGCCAGCAGCCCCATGGGAGAGACCCAGTACTTC.

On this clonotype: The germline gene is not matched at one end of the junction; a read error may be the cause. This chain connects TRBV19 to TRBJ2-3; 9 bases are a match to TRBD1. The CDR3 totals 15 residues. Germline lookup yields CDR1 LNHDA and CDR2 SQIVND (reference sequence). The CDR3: CASTPGTGMTDTQYF. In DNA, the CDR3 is TGTGCCAGTACCCCTGGGACAGGGATGACAGACACGCAGTATTTT. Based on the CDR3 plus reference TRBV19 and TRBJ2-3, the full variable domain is DGGITQSPKYLFRKEGQNVTLSCEQNLNHDAMYWYRQDPGQGLRLIYYSQIVNDFQKGDIAEGYSVSREKKESFPLTVTSAQKNPTAFYLCASTPGTGMTDTQYFGPGTRLTVL.

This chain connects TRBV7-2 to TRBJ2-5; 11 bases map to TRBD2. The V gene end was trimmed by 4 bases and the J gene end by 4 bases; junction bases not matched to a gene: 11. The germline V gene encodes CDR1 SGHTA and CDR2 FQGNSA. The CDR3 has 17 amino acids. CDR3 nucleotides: TGTGCCAGCAGCTCCCGGGGGGCTAGCGGGGGGTCAGAGACCCAGTACTTC. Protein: CASSSRGASGGSETQYF.

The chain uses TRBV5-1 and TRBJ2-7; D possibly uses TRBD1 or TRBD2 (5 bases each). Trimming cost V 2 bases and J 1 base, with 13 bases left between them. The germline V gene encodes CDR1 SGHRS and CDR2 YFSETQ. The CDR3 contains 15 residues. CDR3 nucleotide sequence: TGCGCCAGCAGCTTCGGGACGGATCTTTCCTACGAGCAGTACTTC. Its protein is CASSFGTDLSYEQYF.

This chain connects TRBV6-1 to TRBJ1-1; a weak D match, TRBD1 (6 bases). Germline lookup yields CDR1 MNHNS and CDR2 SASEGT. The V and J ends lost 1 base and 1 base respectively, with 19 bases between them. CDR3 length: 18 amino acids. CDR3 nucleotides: TGTGCCAGCAGTGAAGAAGGGGGTATCGCTACGGAGAACACTGAAGCTTTCTTT. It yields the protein CASSEEGGIATENTEAFF.

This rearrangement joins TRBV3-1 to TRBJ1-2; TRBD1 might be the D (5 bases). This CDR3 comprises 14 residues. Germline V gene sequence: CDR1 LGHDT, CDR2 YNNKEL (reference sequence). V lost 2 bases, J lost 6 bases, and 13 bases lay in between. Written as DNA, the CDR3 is TGTGCCAGCAGCCAAAGCAGGGAGGGGCATGGCTACACCTTC. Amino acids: CASSQSREGHGYTF. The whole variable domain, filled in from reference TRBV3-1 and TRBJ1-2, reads DTAVSQTPKYLVTQMGNDKSIKCEQNLGHDTMYWYKQDSKKFLKIMFSYNNKELIINETVPNRFSPKSPDKAHLNLHINSLELGDSAVYFCASSQSREGHGYTFGSGTRLTVV.

The CDR3 here is CSARKASGVSSYNEQFF. The CDR3 coding sequence is TGCAGTGCTAGAAAGGCTAGCGGGGTAAGCTCCTACAATGAGCAGTTCTTC. V and J are TRBV20-1 and TRBJ2-1; 9 bases line up with TRBD2. J gave up 0 bases and V 2 bases, and 8 bases lay outside the gene matches. This CDR3 comprises 17 residues. Per germline, CDR1 DFQATT and CDR2 SNEGSKA (reference sequence).

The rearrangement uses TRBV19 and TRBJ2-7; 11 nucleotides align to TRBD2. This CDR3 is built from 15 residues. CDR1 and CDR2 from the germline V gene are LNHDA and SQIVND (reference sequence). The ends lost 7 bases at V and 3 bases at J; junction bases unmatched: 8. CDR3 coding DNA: TGTGCCAGTACCTCTACTAGCGGGGGTAGCTACGAGCAGTACTTC. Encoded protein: CASTSTSGGSYEQYF.

CDR3 amino acids: CASSQNRGSMRGYTF. The CDR3 nucleotides are TGTGCCAGCAGCCAAAACAGGGGGTCCATGCGAGGCTACACCTTC. The chain employs TRBV16 and TRBJ1-2; 8 bases align to TRBD1. J lost 8 bases, V lost 2 bases, and 10 bases had no gene match. Germline assignment: CDR1 KGHSY and CDR2 FQNENV. This CDR3 has 15 residues.

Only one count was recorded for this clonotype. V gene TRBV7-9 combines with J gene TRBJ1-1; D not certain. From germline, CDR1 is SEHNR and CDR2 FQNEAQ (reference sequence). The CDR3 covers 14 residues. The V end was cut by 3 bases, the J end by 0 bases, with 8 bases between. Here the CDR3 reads CASSLARMNTEAFF. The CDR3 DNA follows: TGTGCCAGCAGCTTGGCTAGGATGAACACTGAAGCTTTCTTT. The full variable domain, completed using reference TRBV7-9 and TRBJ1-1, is DTGVSQNPRHKITKRGQNVTFRCDPISEHNRLYWYRQTLGQGPEFLTYFQNEAQLEKSRLLSDRFSAERPKGSFSTLEIQRTEQGDSAMYLCASSLARMNTEAFFGQGTRLTVV.